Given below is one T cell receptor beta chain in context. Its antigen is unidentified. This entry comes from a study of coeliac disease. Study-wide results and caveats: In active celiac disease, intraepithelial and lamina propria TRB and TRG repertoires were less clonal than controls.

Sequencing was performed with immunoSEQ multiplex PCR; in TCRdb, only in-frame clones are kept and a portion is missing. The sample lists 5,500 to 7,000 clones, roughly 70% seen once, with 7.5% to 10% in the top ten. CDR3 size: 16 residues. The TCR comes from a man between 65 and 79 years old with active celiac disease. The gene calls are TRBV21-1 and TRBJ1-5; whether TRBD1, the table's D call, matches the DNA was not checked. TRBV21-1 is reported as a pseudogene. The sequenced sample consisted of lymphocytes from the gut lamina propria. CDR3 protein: CASSTTRVYGDQPQHF. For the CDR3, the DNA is TGTGCCAGCAGCACAACCAGGGTATACGGCGATCAGCCCCAGCATTTT.